Listed below are T cell receptor beta chains from one sample, sequenced in a study of blood T cell repertoires in COVID-19. The data were produced by immunoSEQ multiplex PCR, yet TCRdb's version contains in-frame clones alone and is incomplete. The table includes under 85,000 clones, around 83% detected once. The specimen sequenced was peripheral blood. These receptors all come from a man older than 75 with active or convalescent COVID-19. Each CDR3 is given without its conserved first and last residue.

j_call: TRBJ2-5; v_call: TRBV3-1/TRBV3-2; cdr3_aa: ASSLSLGLQETQY
j_call: TRBJ2-3; v_call: TRBV7-2; cdr3_aa: ASSLAPPDTQY
j_call: TRBJ2-5; v_call: TRBV4-1; cdr3_aa: ASSQDVASYETQY
j_call: TRBJ1-4; v_call: TRBV19; cdr3_aa: ASSPRTGSGEKLF
j_call: TRBJ2-7; v_call: TRBV19; cdr3_aa: ASSQGSSYEQY
j_call: TRBJ1-6; v_call: TRBV3-1/TRBV3-2; cdr3_aa: ASSHGTGDSPLH
j_call: TRBJ2-3; v_call: TRBV3-1/TRBV3-2; cdr3_aa: ASSPRGRGGTDTQY
j_call: TRBJ1-1; v_call: TRBV10-3; cdr3_aa: AISEPNPSAGKDTEAF
j_call: TRBJ1-2; v_call: TRBV28; cdr3_aa: ASSLFQGWNYGYT
j_call: TRBJ1-2; v_call: TRBV28; cdr3_aa: ASSLSRYGYT
j_call: TRBJ1-5; v_call: TRBV5-6; cdr3_aa: ASSLAGGAGQPQH
j_call: TRBJ1-6; v_call: TRBV11-1; cdr3_aa: ASSTAGGYSPLH
j_call: TRBJ2-1; v_call: TRBV4-2; cdr3_aa: ASSQAGQGADEQF
j_call: TRBJ2-7; v_call: TRBV5-4; cdr3_aa: ASTGGENYEQY
j_call: TRBJ2-2; v_call: TRBV6-1; cdr3_aa: ASSEGAWTGELF
j_call: TRBJ2-2; v_call: TRBV7-9; cdr3_aa: ASSLAGATGELF
j_call: TRBJ2-1; v_call: TRBV13; cdr3_aa: ASSFPGQGSGEQF
j_call: TRBJ1-1; v_call: TRBV7-6; cdr3_aa: ASSLGQNSEAF
j_call: TRBJ2-7; v_call: TRBV7-9; cdr3_aa: ASSWWDRGSYEQY
j_call: TRBJ2-7; v_call: TRBV7-9; cdr3_aa: ASSKRGLAVYEQY
j_call: TRBJ2-5; v_call: TRBV9; cdr3_aa: ASSPSSGRVETQY
j_call: TRBJ2-7; v_call: TRBV24-1; cdr3_aa: ATSSTGAEQY
j_call: TRBJ1-5; v_call: TRBV20-1; cdr3_aa: SASGTGVQPQH
j_call: TRBJ1-2; v_call: TRBV28; cdr3_aa: ASSLFPEPGGYT
j_call: TRBJ2-5; v_call: TRBV19; cdr3_aa: ASSIGLGVPETQY
j_call: TRBJ1-6; v_call: TRBV2; cdr3_aa: ASGQGYENSPLH
j_call: TRBJ1-5; v_call: TRBV2; cdr3_aa: ASAWRGLNQPQH
j_call: TRBJ2-3; v_call: TRBV11-3; cdr3_aa: ASSRRTGDKTDTQY
j_call: TRBJ1-5; v_call: TRBV18; cdr3_aa: ASSHGQGVNQPQH
j_call: TRBJ2-7; v_call: TRBV28; cdr3_aa: ASSYTGTLGAVSYEQY
j_call: TRBJ2-7; v_call: TRBV18; cdr3_aa: ASSPSGSIDEQY
j_call: TRBJ2-1; v_call: TRBV5-1; cdr3_aa: ASSFAMSGFEQF
j_call: TRBJ2-1; v_call: TRBV4-1; cdr3_aa: ASSQGLAGGPRANEQF
j_call: TRBJ1-5; v_call: TRBV5-8; cdr3_aa: ASSADRGINQPQH
j_call: TRBJ1-2; v_call: TRBV2; cdr3_aa: ASRRTGFSYGYT
j_call: TRBJ1-2; v_call: TRBV7-8; cdr3_aa: ASSLAGTGDGYT
j_call: TRBJ1-5; v_call: TRBV4-2; cdr3_aa: ASSQVTTGGNQPQH
j_call: TRBJ2-2; v_call: TRBV6-1; cdr3_aa: ASSEQKNRATGELF
j_call: TRBJ1-4; v_call: TRBV19; cdr3_aa: ASTQGAANEKLF
j_call: TRBJ2-3; v_call: TRBV27; cdr3_aa: ASSYRQGKTDTQY
j_call: TRBJ2-5; v_call: TRBV3-1/TRBV3-2; cdr3_aa: ASSLRHGETQY
j_call: TRBJ2-3; v_call: TRBV6-5; cdr3_aa: ASSLQGKWTDTQY
j_call: TRBJ2-1; v_call: TRBV28; cdr3_aa: ASSLRDYYNEQF
j_call: TRBJ2-7; v_call: TRBV11-2; cdr3_aa: ASSFELAGGKTYEQY
j_call: TRBJ2-1; v_call: TRBV7-8; cdr3_aa: ASSSTGAHNEQF
j_call: TRBJ2-3; v_call: TRBV7-9; cdr3_aa: ASSFGTGIFALRDTQY
j_call: TRBJ2-6; v_call: TRBV7-2; cdr3_aa: ASARQSSGANVLT
j_call: TRBJ1-6; v_call: TRBV2; cdr3_aa: ASSHTSTGMDSPLH
j_call: TRBJ2-3; v_call: TRBV2; cdr3_aa: ASRALAGDTQY
j_call: TRBJ1-6; v_call: TRBV29-1; cdr3_aa: SAEGDGYNSPLH
j_call: TRBJ1-5; v_call: TRBV19; cdr3_aa: ARSPGTGGSNQPQH
j_call: TRBJ1-5; v_call: TRBV7-3; cdr3_aa: ASSIDGGKPQH